This is a list of T cell receptor beta chains from one sample in a study of siplizumab effects on memory and regulatory T cells. Generated by immunoSEQ multiplex PCR, the TCRdb table keeps only in-frame clones and is missing some. The sample lists approximately 84,000 clones, approximately 95% occurring once. Specimen: CD8+ T cells sorted from blood. The receptors were sampled from a human donor in good health. The CDR3 runs from the conserved cysteine through the conserved F or W. D genes are given only for firm matches. Some rows mark clone size as missing; the rest say once, few, many or name a class of expanded clone.

J	V	D	size	DNA	CDR3
TRBJ1-2	TRBV29-1	NA	NA	TGCAGCGTTATCACGTCTGAGGCTGGCTACACCTTC	CSVITSEAGYTF
TRBJ2-7	TRBV19	TRBD1	NA	TGTGCCAGTAGTAACGGGGACAGCTACGAGCAGTACTTC	CASSNGDSYEQYF
TRBJ2-7	TRBV19	TRBD2	NA	TGTGCCAGTAGTATCTCTAGCGGGAGTACCTACGAGCAGTACTTC	CASSISSGSTYEQYF
TRBJ1-5	TRBV27	TRBD1	NA	TGTGCCAGCAGCTCCAGGGGGACCCTTCAGCCCCAGCATTTT	CASSSRGTLQPQHF
TRBJ2-7	TRBV10-3	TRBD1	NA	TGTGCCCCGGGAACCCGGGACAGGGGCACCTACGAGCAGTACTTC	CAPGTRDRGTYEQYF
TRBJ1-2	TRBV15	NA	NA	TGTGCCACCAGCCGGGGTGGGGAACGATTATATGGCTACACCTTC	CATSRGGERLYGYTF
TRBJ1-1	TRBV5-6	NA	once	TGTGCCAGCAGCTTGTCTTTGAAAGAAGCTTTCTTT	CASSLSLKEAFF
TRBJ2-1	TRBV6-1	TRBD2	NA	TGTGCCAGCAGTGAGAGTTTTTGGGTGACTAGCGGGAGTATCTATGAGCAGTTCTTC	CASSESFWVTSGSIYEQFF
TRBJ2-7	TRBV5-4	NA	NA	TGTGCCAGCAGCTTGGAGGGGGTCCCTACCTACGAGCAGTACTTC	CASSLEGVPTYEQYF
TRBJ2-3	TRBV9	NA	NA	TGTGCCAGCAGTGCCTATTCTATTCGCACAGATACGCAGTATTTT	CASSAYSIRTDTQYF
TRBJ2-7	TRBV28	TRBD1	NA	TGTGCCAGCAGTTTCAGGGGGACATTATTCTACGAGCAGTACTTC	CASSFRGTLFYEQYF
TRBJ2-2	TRBV19	TRBD1	NA	TGTGCCAGTAGAACAGGGGGGACCGGGGAGCTGTTTTTT	CASRTGGTGELFF
TRBJ1-3	TRBV5-6	TRBD1	NA	TGTGCCAGCAGGTCTACAGGGGTCGGAAACACCATATATTTT	CASRSTGVGNTIYF
TRBJ2-1	TRBV29-1	NA	NA	TGCAGCGTTGAAGATCCCAACAGGAGCTCCTACAATGAGCAGTTCTTC	CSVEDPNRSSYNEQFF
TRBJ2-3	TRBV9	TRBD2	NA	TGTGCCAGCAGCGCCGGGACTAGCGGGACAGATACGCAGTATTTT	CASSAGTSGTDTQYF
TRBJ2-1	TRBV19	NA	NA	TGTGCCAGTAATAGGGGGGCTAGCGGTCAACGGGGTGAGCAGTTCTTC	CASNRGASGQRGEQFF
TRBJ2-7	TRBV4-1	NA	NA	TGCGCCAGCAGCCAAATGGGGGGCGGGAGTTCCTACGAGCAGTACTTC	CASSQMGGGSSYEQYF
TRBJ1-1	TRBV6-5	NA	NA	TGTGCCAGCAAACAGGGTAGAGACACTGAAGCTTTCTTT	CASKQGRDTEAFF
TRBJ2-5	TRBV27	NA	NA	TGTGCCAGCAGGGTGAAGACGAGCCGCCAAGAGACCCAGTACTTC	CASRVKTSRQETQYF
TRBJ1-2	TRBV6-5	NA	NA	TGTGCCAGCAGTTACTCTCGGTCTAATGGCTATGGCTACACCTTC	CASSYSRSNGYGYTF
TRBJ2-7	TRBV19	NA	NA	TGTGCCAGTGGGTTCTCCTACGAGCAGTACTTC	CASGFSYEQYF
TRBJ1-1	TRBV19	TRBD1	NA	TGTGCCAGTATCCCGATATGGGACAGAGTTGGCGGAAGGACTGAAGCTTTCTTT	CASIPIWDRVGGRTEAFF
TRBJ2-3	TRBV7-9	NA	NA	TGTGCCAGCAGCTTAGCAGTGACTAGTGCAGATACGCAGTATTTT	CASSLAVTSADTQYF
TRBJ2-6	TRBV18	NA	NA	TGTGCCAGCTCACCAAGTTCTTGGGGGGTATCTGGGGCCAACGTCCTGACTTTC	CASSPSSWGVSGANVLTF
TRBJ2-7	TRBV27	NA	NA	TGTGCCAGCAGTTTCACAGGGCCCTCCTACGAGCAGTACTTC	CASSFTGPSYEQYF
TRBJ2-5	TRBV23-1	NA	NA	TGCGCCAGCAAACTACGGGGACCCCCCGCCCAAGAGACCCAGTACTTC	CASKLRGPPAQETQYF
TRBJ2-5	TRBV29-1	NA	NA	TGCAGCGTTGAAGATTGGTCTAGAGGGGACCGTGAGACCCAGTACTTC	CSVEDWSRGDRETQYF
TRBJ2-1	TRBV11-2	NA	NA	TGTGCCAGCAGCTTGAGTCCCTCCTACAATGAGCAGTTCTTC	CASSLSPSYNEQFF
TRBJ1-2	TRBV6-5	TRBD1	once	TGTGCCAGCAGTTACCCCTACAGGGGGCAGGTTGGCTACACCTTC	CASSYPYRGQVGYTF
TRBJ1-3	TRBV2	NA	NA	TGTGCCAGGCAACGGACAGATGGAAACACCATATATTTT	CARQRTDGNTIYF
TRBJ1-1	TRBV7-9	TRBD1	few	TGTGCCAGCAGCTTGGGACAGTCTGAAGCTTTCTTT	CASSLGQSEAFF
TRBJ1-2	TRBV19	NA	once	TGTGCCAGTAGTGAGACAGGAGCCTTTCCCTATGGCTACACCTTC	CASSETGAFPYGYTF
TRBJ2-3	TRBV5-8	TRBD1	NA	TGTGCCAGCAGCTACCTGGACAGGGAGGACACAGATACGCAGTATTTT	CASSYLDREDTDTQYF
TRBJ2-7	TRBV19	NA	NA	TGTGCCAGTAGTTCCAGTCCCTTAACGACCTACGAGCAGTACTTC	CASSSSPLTTYEQYF
TRBJ2-7	TRBV19	NA	NA	TGTGCCAGTAGTATGATAAGGGCGGCTGGATCGGGCGAGCAGTACTTC	CASSMIRAAGSGEQYF
TRBJ1-3	TRBV19	TRBD1	NA	TGTGCCAGTAGTAACCCCGGCAGGGGGGTTTCAGGAAACACCATATATTTT	CASSNPGRGVSGNTIYF
TRBJ2-3	TRBV19	NA	NA	TGTGCCAGTAGTTGGGGCAGGACCACAGATACGCAGTATTTT	CASSWGRTTDTQYF
TRBJ2-2	TRBV6-1	TRBD2	NA	TGTGCCAGCAGTGAATCGGGGGGGACCGGGGAGCTGTTTTTT	CASSESGGTGELFF
TRBJ2-5	TRBV28	NA	NA	TGTGCCAGCAGTTTAAATATCCGGGACCAACAAGAGACCCAGTACTTC	CASSLNIRDQQETQYF
TRBJ2-4	TRBV27	NA	NA	TGTGCCAGCAGTCTGTACAGTGAGTTACTAGCCAAAAACATTCAGTACTTC	CASSLYSELLAKNIQYF
TRBJ2-2	TRBV27	TRBD1	once	TGTGCCAGCAGTCCAGCGACAGGGACCGGGGAGCTGTTTTTT	CASSPATGTGELFF
TRBJ2-3	TRBV5-4	TRBD1	NA	TGTGCCAGCAGCTTCGACAGGGCCCCAGCAGATACGCAGTATTTT	CASSFDRAPADTQYF
TRBJ1-1	TRBV27	TRBD1	NA	TGTGCCAGCAGTTTCCATGGACAGGGAACGAACACTGAAGCTTTCTTT	CASSFHGQGTNTEAFF
TRBJ2-5	TRBV5-1	TRBD2	NA	TGCGCCAGCAGCTCGCAGGGACTAGCGGGAAAAAAAGAGACCCAGTACTTC	CASSSQGLAGKKETQYF
TRBJ1-5	TRBV6-5	NA	NA	TGTGCCAGCAGTTACAGGGAGAGCAATCAGCCCCAGCATTTT	CASSYRESNQPQHF
TRBJ2-5	TRBV10-3	NA	NA	TGTGCCATCAGTGAATATGTGGGGTCCTCCGAGACCCAGTACTTC	CAISEYVGSSETQYF